One sample yielded the 19 T cell receptor beta chains listed below, sequenced in a study of T cells in Graves' hyperthyroidism and ophthalmopathy. From RNA transcripts, TCR beta CDR3 regions were amplified. In the first-round RT-PCR of the TCR CDR3, the HTBI primer set was used. Via MiXCR, TCRdb re-called the multiplex PCR reads, giving one row per CDR3 protein. The profile shows some 370,000 distinct CDR3 sequences, about 14% of them singletons. Sequencing was done on a sample of blood. These receptors all stem from a man aged 50 to 59 with Graves' ophthalmopathy.

This clonotype has a count of ten or more. V and J are TRBV11-3 and TRBJ2-7; 10 nucleotides match TRBD2. Germline V lookup: CDR1 SGHNT, CDR2 YENEEA. Losses at the gene ends were 7 bases for V and 3 bases for J; bases not matched to a gene: 3. CDR3 length: 13 residues. The CDR3 reads CASTWTSGYEQYF. The CDR3 region has the DNA TGTGCCAGCACCTGGACTAGCGGCTACGAGCAGTACTTC.

This clonotype was counted at least ten times. This sequence joins TRBV5-8 and TRBJ2-7; unclear D gene. The CDR3 extends over 14 amino acids. Trimming pared 1 base from V and 7 bases from J, leaving 15 bases between. The germline gives CDR1 SGHTS, CDR2 YDEGEE. CDR3 sequence: CASSLYAKNREQYF. The CDR3 region has the DNA TGTGCCAGCAGCTTGTACGCTAAAAACCGAGAGCAGTACTTC.

V is TRBV6-1 and J is TRBJ2-1; the match to TRBD2 covers 10 bases. CDR1 is MNHNS and CDR2 is SASEGT in the germline V gene. There are 16 residues in the CDR3. Germline trimming cut 5 bases from V and 2 bases from J; bases unmatched to any gene: 6. The DNA for the CDR3 is TGTGCCAGCAGTTATAAGAGCGGGAGGGCCTACAATGAGCAGTTCTTC. This codes for CASSYKSGRAYNEQFF.

This clonotype has at least ten counts. This chain connects TRBV5-1 to TRBJ2-2; TRBD2 agrees at 7 bases. CDR1 is SGHRS and CDR2 is YFSETQ in the germline V gene. V lost 0 bases, J lost 0 bases, and 2 bases stayed unmatched. CDR3 length: 16 amino acids. This CDR3 is CASSLGLAANTGELFF. For the CDR3, the DNA is TGCGCCAGCAGCTTGGGCCTAGCGGCGAACACCGGGGAGCTGTTTTTT.

This clonotype has ten or more counts. V is TRBV7-8 and J is TRBJ2-1, with D possibly TRBD2 on 5 matching bases. V gave up 1 base and J gave up 1 base, with 11 bases separating them. The CDR3 has 16 amino acids. The germline gives CDR1 SGHVS, CDR2 FQNEAQ. The CDR3 reads CASSLERILSYNEQFF. As DNA, the CDR3 is TGTGCCAGCAGCTTAGAGCGGATCCTTTCCTACAATGAGCAGTTCTTC.

This clonotype was observed many times. V usage is TRBV12-3 or TRBV12-4 and J usage is TRBJ2-7; 8 nucleotides line up with TRBD2. V gave up 6 bases and J gave up 3 bases; unmatched junction bases: 10. The CDR3 is made up of 15 amino acids. CDR3: CASSPGGSGIYEQYF. CDR3 nucleotide sequence: TGTGCCAGCAGCCCCGGGGGTAGCGGGATCTACGAGCAGTACTTC.

The sample holds many counts of this clonotype. This sequence joins TRBV9 and TRBJ2-1; TRBD2 aligns across 8 bases. There are 15 residues in the CDR3. The germline V gene encodes CDR1 SGDLS and CDR2 YYNGEE. The V segment lost 4 bases and the J segment 7 bases; nucleotides outside the gene matches: 10. This CDR3 reads CASSPPRTSTNEQFF. The CDR3 nucleotides read TGTGCCAGCAGCCCACCCCGGACTAGCACTAATGAGCAGTTCTTC.

This clonotype showed up just a few times. This chain links TRBV14 with TRBJ1-1, with D possibly being TRBD1 (6 bases). With 0 bases removed from V and 10 bases from J, the gap between germline ends came to 12 bases. The germline gives CDR1 SGHDN, CDR2 FVKESK. This CDR3 comprises 13 residues. CDR3 residues: CASSQDPVRGAFF. The CDR3 DNA is TGTGCCAGCAGCCAAGATCCGGTCAGGGGAGCTTTCTTT.

The chain links TRBV6-2 or TRBV6-3 to TRBJ2-3; 9 positions agree with TRBD2. The trim removed 6 bases at V and 2 bases at J, leaving 6 bases unmatched. The CDR3 runs 15 residues. CDR1 is MNHEY, CDR2 SVGEGT, per germline. CDR3 in amino acids: CASRTSGNLTDTQYF. Here the CDR3 DNA reads TGTGCCAGCAGGACTAGCGGAAACCTCACAGATACGCAGTATTTT.

This clonotype occurred a few times. This chain uses TRBV15 with TRBJ2-5; D is unclear. This CDR3 has 13 amino acids. V shed 5 bases and J shed 4 bases, with 11 bases lying between them. CDR1 LNHNV and CDR2 YYDKDF come from the germline V gene (reference sequence). CDR3 protein: CATSDGPGETQYF. The CDR3 bases are TGTGCCACCAGCGACGGTCCCGGAGAGACCCAGTACTTC.

This clonotype has only a few counts. The chain has TRBV7-3 and TRBJ2-2; 10 bases are a match to TRBD2. This CDR3 is 15 amino acids long. Germline CDR1 SGHTA, CDR2 FQGTGA. Unmatched junction bases numbered 4, after V lost 3 bases and J lost 6 bases. This chain's CDR3 is CASSFLAGVPGELFF. The CDR3, as DNA: TGTGCCAGCAGCTTTCTAGCGGGAGTCCCCGGGGAGCTGTTTTTT.

At least ten counts were recorded for this clonotype. V usage is TRBV2 and J usage is TRBJ2-2; a weak D match, TRBD2 (5 bases). The germline V gene has CDR1 SNHLY and CDR2 FYNNEI. The CDR3 is made up of 17 amino acids. The V and J ends lost 6 bases and 7 bases respectively, with 24 bases between them. The chain's CDR3 is CASSLQKNSGLVGELFF. As DNA, the CDR3 is TGTGCCAGCAGCTTGCAAAAAAACTCGGGATTAGTCGGGGAGCTGTTTTTT.

There are a few counts of this clonotype. The rearrangement uses TRBV4-1 and TRBJ2-7; D is unclear. Germline CDR1 is MGHRA and CDR2 is YSYEKL. The CDR3 is 14 amino acids. Trimming cost V 5 bases and J 1 base, with 12 bases left between them. The CDR3 reads CASSIPSHSYEQYF. In DNA, the CDR3 is TGCGCCAGCAGCATTCCTTCACATTCCTACGAGCAGTACTTC.

This chain joins TRBV6-1 and TRBJ2-5, with a tentative D call TRBD1 (6 bases). Germline V gene sequence: CDR1 MNHNS, CDR2 SASEGT. Trimming removed 8 bases from V and 2 bases from J, with 18 bases in between. This CDR3 is 15 amino acids long. The CDR3 DNA reads as TGTGCCAGCGCCGAGCTGGGGGCCGGACAAGAGACCCAGTACTTC. Encoded protein: CASAELGAGQETQYF.

This clonotype was seen at least ten times. This sequence joins TRBV5-1 and TRBJ2-1; no firm D call. The CDR3 has 14 residues. Germline V gene sequence: CDR1 SGHRS, CDR2 YFSETQ. V lost 2 bases and J 4 bases, leaving 10 bases between the germline ends. CDR3 sequence: CASSLTRIYNEQFF. The CDR3 region has the DNA TGCGCCAGCAGCTTAACAAGGATTTACAATGAGCAGTTCTTC.

In this sample, this clonotype turned up many times. This chain connects TRBV29-1 to TRBJ2-5; D unresolved. CDR3 length equals 13 residues. The germline V gene has CDR1 SQVTM and CDR2 ANQGSEA. Trimming took 1 base from V and 4 from J, leaving 10 bases between them. The CDR3 is CSVEVGSLETQYF. The CDR3 nucleotides read TGCAGCGTTGAAGTGGGATCATTAGAGACCCAGTACTTC.

J is TRBJ2-3 and V is TRBV2; TRBD1 matches 12 bases. The V and J ends lost 7 bases and 3 bases, in that order; junction bases with no gene match: 14. Germline V gives CDR1 SNHLY, CDR2 FYNNEI. The CDR3 sequence is 18 residues long. The CDR3 DNA sequence: TGTGCCAGCATGGTGGGGGACAGGGGGCGTATAAGTACAGATACGCAGTATTTT. Its protein is CASMVGDRGRISTDTQYF.

This clonotype appeared many times. The genes are TRBV11-2 and TRBJ2-5; possible D gene TRBD2, 6 bases. V was shortened by 5 bases and J by 4 bases, with 14 bases between the two germline ends. Germline-derived CDR1 and CDR2 are SGHAT and FQNNGV. CDR3 length: 14 amino acids. The CDR3 here is CASSRSGVRETQYF. As DNA, the CDR3 is TGTGCCAGCAGCCGATCGGGGGTCCGAGAGACCCAGTACTTC.

This clonotype was recorded a few times. The chain has TRBV2 and TRBJ1-2; D call uncertain. The length of the CDR3 is 16 residues. Trimming shortened V by 2 bases and J by 1 base, and 14 bases separated the two germline ends. Germline V gives CDR1 SNHLY, CDR2 FYNNEI. CDR3 coding DNA: TGTGCCAGCAGTGAATCTTTGAGTTTCCTTAACTATGGCTACACCTTC. It codes for CASSESLSFLNYGYTF.